This TCR beta chain was obtained from a study of blood T cell repertoires in COVID-19 (dated by TCRdb to the early 2020s). Regarding the study in general: Samples from collaborators originated in the United States, Italy and Spain and spanned both the acute and convalescent phases of COVID-19. The prospective study material was composed of cDNA or gDNA derived from T cells, B-cell-depleted T cells, or PBMCs. The dataset comprised deeply sampled blood TCRbeta repertoires from subjects exposed to, actively infected with, or recovered from COVID-19. The repertoires were released in a freely available public database intended as a resource for research on the immune response to SARS-CoV-2. The samples were drawn from two sources: the first 160 participants of the ongoing ImmuneRACE study, and 1,254 subjects contributed by 6 global collaborators. Nearly every sample came with metadata listing a de-identified subject ID, COVID-19 status, age in years and sex. Where available, HLA class I and class II types were taken from metadata supplied by the sample provider and were not determined by assay-based typing. The research as a whole found: The quantity of clinical and demographic metadata differed by source and by participant and was supplied without curation.

V is cut by 4 bases and J by 0 bases, and the space between the germline ends is 11 bases. CDR1 and CDR2 (SGHRS, YFSETQ) derive from the germline V gene. The CDR3 sequence holds 15 residues, the cysteine and phenylalanine included. Of all the DNA, just the CDR3 is kept, 45 bases in frame from base 1. TCRbeta CDR3 regions were amplified from genomic DNA using the immunoSEQ Assay, a bias-controlled multiplex PCR. The source study handled its data this way. The number of nucleated cells in each sample was estimated from the amplification of reference gene primers within the assay. To quantify the absolute abundance of each unique TCRbeta CDR3 rearrangement, sequence reads were collapsed and filtered. For each sample, productive Simpson clonality was calculated as the square root of Simpson's diversity index across productive rearrangements. Drawn from immuneACCESS, this table holds only the in-frame rearrangements with V and J called that TCRdb kept. Clones are partly lost; checked studies trace under half to an unresolved V gene and leave the rest unexplained. The V and J calls and clone size come from that table; D and trimming were worked out from the DNA. This sample has about 250,000 clones in its table, and roughly 89% of those were observed once. Together, the top ten hold more than 0.75% of the sample.

Points on this clone: Its antigen remains undetermined. No per-base quality is available; no much larger clone lies one base away. At the DNA level, this CDR3 is encoded by other sequences in the same sample as well.

Collaborating institutions collected whole blood in K2EDTA tubes following their own protocols. For TCRbeta analysis, collaborators shipped samples in one of three forms: frozen whole blood, isolated PBMCs, or DNA extracted from either of those sample types. The sample consisted of peripheral blood. The chain employs TRBV5-1 and TRBJ1-3, with the identity of the D gene unclear. The TCR comes from a man aged 25 to 40 with acute or convalescent COVID-19. The bases read TGCGCCAGCAGCCGTGACCGGGGCTCTGGAAACACCATATATTTT. Its product reads: CASSRDRGSGNTIYF. Here the CDR3 is joined to the reference TRBV5-1 and TRBJ1-3 genes, and the full variable domain is: KAGVTQTPRYLIKTRGQQVTLSCSPISGHRSVSWYQQTPGQGLQFLFEYFSETQRNKGNFPGRFSGRQFSNSRSEMNVSTLELGDSALYLCASSRDRGSGNTIYFGEGSWLTVV.